One TCR beta chain is described in this entry. These data come from a study of CD8 T cells in Susac syndrome. The RNA input was roughly 0.45 to 1 ug, and it was reverse transcribed with random hexamers. Amplification of TCR beta CDR3 used immunoSEQ multiplex PCR across 54 Vbeta and 13 Jbeta. In TCRdb, the immunoSEQ multiplex PCR reads were re-called with MiXCR into one record per CDR3 protein. The sample contains tens of thousands of distinct CDR3 sequences, 85% to 95% of which appear only once. TCR beta sequences were obtained from blood CD8+ and CD4+ T cells. Negative magnetic isolation gave CD8+ and CD4+ cells; FACS enriched CD8+ TEMRA. Per the germline V gene, CDR1 is LGHNA and CDR2 is YSLEER. V lost 0 bases to trimming and J lost 0 bases; unmatched junction nucleotides: 13. This CDR3 region has 21 residues.

This TCR came from a human donor with Susac syndrome. The specimen sequenced was CD4+ T cells from PBMCs. V gene TRBV4-3 combines with J gene TRBJ2-4; 11 bases match TRBD2. The CDR3 spells CASSQDRARGLAELAKNIQYF. DNA for the CDR3: TGCGCCAGCAGCCAAGATAGGGCTAGGGGACTAGCGGAACTAGCCAAAAACATTCAGTACTTC.